Below are 7 T cell receptor beta chains sequenced from a single sample in a study of CD8 T cells in Susac syndrome. With random hexamers, reverse transcription was performed on about 0.45 to 1 ug of RNA. TCRdb reprocessed the immunoSEQ multiplex PCR reads with MiXCR, giving one entry per CDR3 protein. The data show around 190,000 distinct CDR3 sequences, 85% to 95% seen once. Material: CD4+ T cells from PBMCs. These receptors all come from a human donor with Susac syndrome.

Only one count was recorded for this clonotype. This chain links TRBV29-1 with TRBJ2-1; possible D gene TRBD2, 5 bases. Germline loops: CDR1 SQVTM, CDR2 ANQGSEA. This CDR3 comprises 16 residues. Trimming took 1 base from V and 6 from J, leaving 19 bases between them. The CDR3 sequence: CSVEGTEGQEINEQFF. CDR3 sequence (DNA): TGCAGCGTTGAAGGGACTGAAGGGCAGGAGATCAATGAGCAGTTCTTC.

V usage is TRBV3-1 and J usage is TRBJ1-1; D possibly corresponds to TRBD1 (5 bases). This CDR3 is 14 amino acids long. Trimming shortened V by 8 bases and J by 4 bases, and 17 bases separated the two germline ends. Germline values: CDR1 LGHDT, CDR2 YNNKEL (reference sequence). This CDR3 reads CASEGRDLFTEAFF. The CDR3 DNA follows: TGTGCCAGCGAAGGACGGGACTTATTCACTGAAGCTTTCTTT.

The chain couples TRBV5-6 to TRBJ2-6; no clear D gene. The V gene's germline CDR1 is SGHDT and CDR2 YYEEEE. Trimming stripped 1 base from V and 5 bases from J, with 4 bases between. This CDR3 contains 13 residues. The CDR3 nucleotides are TGTGCCAGCAGCTTGACCCGGGCCAACGTCCTGACTTTC. It specifies CASSLTRANVLTF.

The rearrangement uses TRBV7-9 and TRBJ2-1; 7 bases align to TRBD2. There are 17 residues in the CDR3. The germline V gene encodes CDR1 SEHNR and CDR2 FQNEAQ (reference sequence). J gave up 0 bases and V 5 bases, and 10 bases lay outside the gene matches. CDR3 loop: CASSASLRGSSYNEQFF. In DNA, the CDR3 is TGTGCCAGCAGCGCCTCTTTGCGGGGGAGCTCCTACAATGAGCAGTTCTTC.

The chain links TRBV18 to TRBJ2-3; the match to TRBD2 covers 8 bases. V was clipped by 3 bases and J by 4 bases; unmatched bases: 3. This CDR3 region has 14 residues. The germline gives CDR1 KGHSH, CDR2 LQKENI. The CDR3 region is CASSPGGGPDTQYF. In DNA form, the CDR3 reads TGTGCCAGCTCACCCGGGGGGGGCCCAGATACGCAGTATTTT.

V is TRBV9 and J is TRBJ2-5; TRBD2 is a possible D gene (6 bases). The CDR3 length is 18 residues. V was trimmed by 0 bases and J by 4 bases, leaving 22 bases between them. Germline V gives CDR1 SGDLS, CDR2 YYNGEE. CDR3: CASSVADGARKGGETQYF. The DNA for the CDR3 is TGTGCCAGCAGCGTAGCCGACGGGGCTAGAAAGGGAGGAGAGACCCAGTACTTC.

The V call is TRBV3-1, the J call TRBJ2-3; 10 positions match TRBD2. This CDR3 is 17 amino acids long. Germline V lookup: CDR1 LGHDT, CDR2 YNNKEL (reference sequence). V lost 0 bases and J lost 1; bases outside the gene matches: 4. CDR3 bases: TGTGCCAGCAGCCAAGAAGGGACTAGCGAGGGCACAGATACGCAGTATTTT. Its protein product is CASSQEGTSEGTDTQYF.